This TCR beta chain emerged from a study of blood T cell repertoires in COVID-19 (dated by TCRdb to the early 2020s). Broadly, across the study: Samples from collaborators originated in the United States, Italy and Spain and spanned both the acute and convalescent phases of COVID-19. The prospective study material was composed of cDNA or gDNA derived from T cells, B-cell-depleted T cells, or PBMCs. Deeply sampled blood TCRbeta repertoires from subjects exposed to, actively infected with, or recovered from COVID-19 were included in the dataset. The repertoires were made available in a free public database intended to serve as a resource for research on the immune response to SARS-CoV-2. Samples came from the ongoing ImmuneRACE study (first 160 participants) plus 1,254 subjects from 6 global collaborators. Nearly every sample came with metadata listing a de-identified subject ID, COVID-19 status, age in years and sex. Where available, HLA class I and class II types were taken from metadata supplied by the sample provider and were not determined by assay-based typing. General findings and caveats noted by the study authors: The quantity of clinical and demographic metadata differed by source and by participant and was supplied without curation.

Of note for this clone: The antigen this receptor binds is unknown. No much larger clone is present one base from it, and per-base qualities are unavailable.

The junction carries 13 bases between V and J, which are trimmed by 4 bases and 4 bases respectively. From its cysteine to its phenylalanine, the CDR3 spans 14 amino acids. The entry retains the CDR3 DNA only, 42 bases that are in frame from base 1. CDR1 and CDR2 were assigned from the germline V gene as MGHDK and SYGVNS. The immunoSEQ Assay, a bias-controlled multiplex PCR, was used to amplify TCRbeta CDR3 regions from genomic DNA. Under the source paper's analysis protocol: The number of nucleated cells in each sample was estimated from the amplification of reference gene primers within the assay. To quantify the absolute abundance of each unique TCRbeta CDR3 rearrangement, sequence reads were collapsed and filtered. For each sample, productive Simpson clonality was calculated as the square root of Simpson's diversity index across productive rearrangements. TCRdb mirrors the immuneACCESS table, restricted to in-frame sequences. Some clones are absent from its copies; in checked studies, under half trace to an unresolved V gene, and the reason for the others is unknown. The DNA gave D and trimming, while V, J and clone size come from that table. The sample table lists roughly 330,000 clones, roughly 90% of them with a count of one. The ten most abundant clones make up under 6.5% of the sample.

Another Seattle source contributed samples from volunteer blood donors who had recovered from COVID-19. The collaborating institutions used their own protocols to collect whole blood in K2EDTA tubes. Collaborator samples were shipped for TCRbeta analysis as frozen whole blood, isolated PBMCs, or DNA extracted from either sample type. The source is a man in his late teens or twenties who had recovered from COVID-19. The sequencing input was peripheral blood. The sequence links TRBV25-1 to TRBJ1-1; the D gene cannot be named for sure. The DNA sequence is as follows: TGTGCCAGCAGTGTAGGAGGGTCGAGCACTGAAGCTTTCTTT. This encodes CASSVGGSSTEAFF.